The 11 T cell receptor beta chains reported below all come from one sample, sequenced in a study of blood T cell repertoires in COVID-19. Here immunoSEQ multiplex PCR was the method, and the copy in TCRdb shows in-frame clones only, minus some. The sample shows about 480,000 clones, roughly nine tenths of them seen only once. Sequencing was performed on peripheral blood. Receptors were obtained from a woman aged 50 to 65 with COVID-19, enrolled during active disease.

Written as DNA, the CDR3 is TGCGCCAGCAGCCGGGGACAGCCTCACTACGAGCAGTACTTC. This encodes CASSRGQPHYEQYF. This chain joins TRBV5-1 and TRBJ2-7; 7 bases map to TRBD1. The CDR3 extends over 14 amino acids. Germline CDR1 reads SGHRS; CDR2 reads YFSETQ. V lost 4 bases and J lost 3; bases outside the gene matches: 7.

The chain is built from TRBV21-1 and TRBJ2-5; the DNA was not compared with TRBD1, the D call given in the table. TRBV21-1 is labeled a pseudogene. This CDR3 region has 17 residues. CDR3 region: CASSKPTTGELPETQYF. Written as DNA, the CDR3 is TGTGCCAGCAGCAAACCAACGACAGGGGAACTCCCAGAGACCCAGTACTTC.

This chain connects TRBV10-1 to TRBJ1-2, with TRBD1 matching over 9 bases. The CDR3 contains 13 residues. V dropped 5 bases and J dropped 6; count of bases not matched to a gene: 4. From germline, CDR1 is WNHNN and CDR2 SYGVQD (reference sequence). The CDR3 reads CASSRTGGDGYTF. The CDR3 DNA reads as TGCGCCAGCAGTCGAACAGGGGGCGATGGCTACACCTTC.

The rearrangement uses TRBV5-1 and TRBJ2-2, with 7 bases lining up with TRBD1. V gave up 7 bases and J gave up 3 bases; unmatched junction bases: 6. Germline V gene sequence: CDR1 SGHRS, CDR2 YFSETQ. The CDR3 runs 14 residues. Written as DNA, the CDR3 is TGCGCCAGCTGCCAGGGGGTCGACACCGGGGAGCTGTTTTTT. This translates into CASCQGVDTGELFF.

There are a few counts of this clone. This chain uses TRBV7-6 with TRBJ2-3; 10 nucleotides agree with TRBD2. With 8 bases clipped from V and 0 bases from J, the junction kept 23 bases outside the gene matches. The germline gives CDR1 SGHVS, CDR2 FNYEAQ. The CDR3 contains 21 residues. CDR3 DNA sequence: TGTGCCAGCGGCCAAGAATGGGATTACTCTAGCGGGGGTCTGAGCACAGATACGCAGTATTTT. This sequence encodes CASGQEWDYSSGGLSTDTQYF.

V is TRBV29-1 and J is TRBJ1-2, with 9 bases identical to TRBD1. This CDR3 has 14 residues. The germline V gene encodes CDR1 SQVTM and CDR2 ANQGSEA. J lost 7 bases, V lost 3 bases, and 9 bases had no gene match. CDR3 DNA sequence: TGCAGCGTTGATCAGACAGGGGGGGTGGGTGGCTACACCTTC. Translating gives CSVDQTGGVGGYTF.

Only a few counts were recorded for this clone. The chain joins TRBV3-1 (or the pseudogene TRBV3-2) to TRBJ2-2; 9 bases map to TRBD2. The CDR3 runs 16 residues. Trimming took 10 bases from V and 1 from J; bases not matched to a gene: 10. Germline CDR1 and CDR2: LGHDT and YNNKEL (reference sequence). The CDR3 DNA sequence: TGTGCCACCCGGCCAGCGGGGGGCCTGAACACCGGGGAGCTGTTTTTT. As protein: CATRPAGGLNTGELFF.

This clone showed up just once. The chain combines TRBV9 with TRBJ1-1; TRBD1 matches at 7 bases. This CDR3 is 13 amino acids long. Germline V gives CDR1 SGDLS, CDR2 YYNGEE. V shed 0 bases and J 6 bases; nucleotides not matched to a gene: 2. CDR3 sequence: CASSVDDRAEAFF. Here the CDR3 DNA reads TGTGCCAGCAGCGTAGATGACAGGGCTGAAGCTTTCTTT.

The chain employs TRBV20-1 and TRBJ1-1; D possibly corresponds to TRBD1 (6 bases). This CDR3 is built from 14 residues. Germline V gene data show CDR1 as DFQATT and CDR2 as SNEGSKA (reference sequence). Trimming took off 3 bases at V and 6 bases at J, with 17 bases between the two ends. CDR3 amino acids: CSASLDGGGAEAFF. The CDR3 DNA is TGCAGTGCTAGTCTCGATGGGGGCGGCGCTGAAGCTTTCTTT.

A single count supports this clone. V usage is TRBV5-1 and J usage is TRBJ2-7; 7 positions agree with TRBD1. CDR3 size: 13 residues. Germline V gene lookup returns CDR1 SGHRS and CDR2 YFSETQ. V lost 5 bases and J lost 6; bases outside the gene matches: 8. The CDR3 reads CASSTGAGSEQYF. The CDR3 coding sequence is TGCGCCAGCAGTACAGGGGCAGGGTCCGAGCAGTACTTC.

The rearrangement links TRBV19 to TRBJ2-6; a possible D gene is TRBD2 (5 bases). Trimming stripped 8 bases from V and 2 bases from J, with 13 bases between. Germline values: CDR1 LNHDA, CDR2 SQIVND (reference sequence). This CDR3 contains 15 residues. The CDR3 DNA sequence: TGTGCCAGTCGGACCCCCGGGACTGGGGCCAACGTCCTGACTTTC. Its translation: CASRTPGTGANVLTF.